One and the same sample provided the 27 T cell receptor beta chains below, sequenced in a study of Graves' ophthalmopathy and Graves' hyperthyroidism. Using RNA transcripts, the TCR beta CDR3 regions were amplified. First-round RT-PCR with HTBI primers preceded a second-round multiplex PCR. TCRdb independently ran MiXCR on the multiplex PCR reads; one entry per CDR3 protein. The sample lists a few hundred thousand distinct CDR3 sequences, just under 40% occurring once. The specimen sequenced was peripheral blood or thyroid tissue (not recorded which). The receptors were gathered from an adult man with Graves' hyperthyroidism.

This clonotype appeared a single time. This rearrangement joins TRBV6-1 to TRBJ1-5; TRBD1 might be the D (6 bases). CDR1 is MNHNS, CDR2 SASEGT, per germline. Trimming cost V 3 bases and J 4 bases, with 13 bases left between them. The length of the CDR3 is 15 residues. The chain's CDR3 is CASSEGGTLNQPQHF. In DNA form, the CDR3 reads TGTGCCAGCAGTGAGGGGGGGACATTAAATCAGCCCCAGCATTTT.

At least ten counts were recorded for this clonotype. This chain connects TRBV24-1 to TRBJ1-5; D is perhaps TRBD1 (5 bases). Germline V gene sequence: CDR1 KGHDR, CDR2 SFDVKD. Trimming took off 3 bases at V and 4 bases at J, with 12 bases between the two ends. The length of the CDR3 is 15 residues. The CDR3, as DNA: TGTGCCACCAGTGATGGGACGGTTACTAATCAGCCCCAGCATTTT. Its protein is CATSDGTVTNQPQHF.

The chain has TRBV2 and TRBJ2-3, with D perhaps TRBD1 (6 bases). The CDR3 has 12 residues. Germline CDR1 is SNHLY and CDR2 is FYNNEI. The V and J ends lost 6 bases and 5 bases respectively, with 9 bases between them. The CDR3 nucleotides read TGTGCCAGCAGCGGGGACATAGATACGCAGTATTTT. It specifies CASSGDIDTQYF.

Many counts were recorded for this clonotype. V is TRBV2 and J is TRBJ1-1, with D perhaps matching TRBD1 (5 bases). The CDR3 has 14 residues. V shed 7 bases and J shed 1 base, with 13 bases lying between them. The germline V gene encodes CDR1 SNHLY and CDR2 FYNNEI. CDR3 region: CASTPTVTNTEAFF. The CDR3 DNA follows: TGTGCCAGCACCCCGACAGTAACGAACACTGAAGCTTTCTTT.

A few counts support this clonotype. The chain uses TRBV6-5 and TRBJ2-7, with 8 nucleotides matching TRBD2. The ends lost 4 bases at V and 0 bases at J; junction bases unmatched: 2. This CDR3 region has 14 residues. Per germline, CDR1 MNHEY and CDR2 SVGAGI. In DNA form, the CDR3 reads TGTGCCAGCAGTTCGGGACTAGTCTCCTACGAGCAGTACTTC. Its protein product is CASSSGLVSYEQYF.

This clonotype was detected ten times or more. The CDR3 here is CSAQTGPNQPQHF. The CDR3 nucleotides are TGCAGTGCCCAGACAGGGCCCAATCAGCCCCAGCATTTT. This chain joins TRBV20-1 and TRBJ1-5; TRBD1 matches at 7 bases. The CDR3 has 13 residues. Trimming took 6 bases from V and 3 from J; bases not matched to a gene: 5. Per the germline V gene, CDR1 is DFQATT and CDR2 is SNEGSKA (reference sequence).

This clonotype was recorded many times. One junction end disagrees with the germline gene, perhaps due to a read error. The CDR3 nucleotides read TGTGCCAGCAGTTTAACCCTCGGACCGCCGGGCCTCTTT. This codes for CASSLTLGPPGLF. The chain links TRBV28 to TRBJ1-1; D remains unclear. Germline lookup yields CDR1 MDHEN and CDR2 SYDVKM. This CDR3 contains 13 residues.

This clonotype was detected a few times. CDR3 sequence reads: CSVDPIRVPYEQYF. The CDR3 DNA is TGCAGCGTTGATCCAATTAGGGTACCCTACGAGCAGTACTTC. V and J are TRBV29-1 and TRBJ2-7; D remains ambiguous. The CDR3 spans 14 residues. V lost 3 bases and J 2 bases, leaving 14 bases between the germline ends. Germline loops: CDR1 SQVTM, CDR2 ANQGSEA.

As regards this clonotype: Since a much larger clone is just one base distant, this may be a read error. The CDR3 carries no conserved terminal phenylalanine or tryptophan, so it likely arises from a read error. The CDR3 bases are TGTGCCAGTAGTATACAAGGACAGACTATATATGGCTACACCTCC. Its protein product is CASSIQGQTIYGYTS. V gene TRBV19 combines with J gene TRBJ1-2, with D possibly TRBD1 on 6 matching bases. Trimming left V 2 bases short and J 5 bases short, with 15 bases between. Germline V CDR1 and CDR2: LNHDA, SQIVND (reference sequence). This CDR3 spans 15 amino acids.

The genes are TRBV2 and TRBJ1-4; TRBD1 is a possible D gene (5 bases). This CDR3 region has 13 residues. Germline V gene sequence: CDR1 SNHLY, CDR2 FYNNEI. Trimming shortened V by 8 bases and J by 7 bases, and 14 bases separated the two germline ends. For the CDR3, the DNA is TGTGCCAGCGAACTAGCGGGGACTGAAAAACTGTTTTTT. Encoded protein: CASELAGTEKLFF.

This clonotype is a singleton in its sample. This rearrangement joins TRBV2 to TRBJ2-1; the D gene is possibly TRBD1 (6 bases). V shed 6 bases and J shed 9 bases, with 9 bases lying between them. CDR1 SNHLY and CDR2 FYNNEI come from the germline V gene. The CDR3 consists of 11 residues. The CDR3: CASRTGSEQFF. CDR3 nucleotide sequence: TGTGCCAGCAGAACAGGGAGTGAGCAGTTCTTC.

The rearrangement links TRBV10-3 to TRBJ1-5, with D perhaps matching TRBD1 (6 bases). Deletions cut 10 bases from V and 0 bases from J, with 25 bases between. Germline V gene sequence: CDR1 ENHRY, CDR2 SYGVKD. The CDR3 has 18 residues. The CDR3 sequence: CASSQDRIRGPSNQPQHF. The CDR3 DNA sequence: TGTGCCAGCAGCCAAGATCGGATCAGGGGACCTAGCAATCAGCCCCAGCATTTT.

Comment on this clonotype: The junction departs from germline at one end; a sequencing error may be responsible. The chain employs TRBV7-7 and TRBJ2-5; D may match TRBD1 or TRBD2 (5 bases each). Germline CDR1 reads SSHAT; CDR2 reads FNYEAQ (reference sequence). The CDR3 spans 14 residues. CDR3 residues: CASSLPGQGETQYF. CDR3 sequence (DNA): TGTGCTAGCAGCCTACCGGGGCAGGGAGAGACCCAGTACTTC.

The chain links TRBV29-1 to TRBJ1-4, with D possibly being TRBD1 (5 bases). Trimming removed 7 bases from V and 3 bases from J, with 15 bases in between. Germline CDR1 SQVTM, CDR2 ANQGSEA. CDR3 length: 14 amino acids. CDR3 DNA: TGCAGCGCCCCGACAGAGAAGGCTAATGAAAAACTGTTTTTT. Its protein product is CSAPTEKANEKLFF.

The gene calls are TRBV7-2 and TRBJ2-7; 8 bases align to TRBD1. The CDR3 length is 12 residues. In germline, CDR1 is SGHTA, CDR2 FQGNSA. The V gene end was trimmed by 3 bases and the J gene end by 7 bases; junction bases not matched to a gene: 2. CDR3 loop: CASSFGDREQYF. DNA for the CDR3: TGTGCCAGCAGCTTTGGGGACAGGGAGCAGTACTTC.

This clonotype was observed a few times. The chain uses TRBV6-5 and TRBJ1-5; D is ambiguous. Trimming shortened V by 5 bases and J by 4 bases, and 24 bases separated the two germline ends. Germline-derived CDR1 and CDR2 are MNHEY and SVGAGI. The CDR3 runs 18 residues. The CDR3 DNA follows: TGTGCCAGCAGTGAAGCTGACGGGCTCGGGTTTCGGAATCAGCCCCAGCATTTT. Translated, it gives CASSEADGLGFRNQPQHF.

Note on this clonotype: The junction shows a germline mismatch at one end, possibly a read error. V gene TRBV10-2 combines with J gene TRBJ1-1; D call uncertain. Germline loops: CDR1 WSHSY, CDR2 SAAADI. The CDR3 is 13 residues long. Here the CDR3 reads CASRRLPNTEAFF. CDR3 DNA: TGTGCCAGCAGGAGGCTTCCGAACACTGAAGCTTTCTTT.

In this sample, this clonotype turned up many times. This rearrangement joins TRBV10-3 to TRBJ1-2; 7 bases align to TRBD1. The junction had 5 bases not matched to a gene; V was cut back by 0 bases and J by 4 bases. From germline, CDR1 is ENHRY and CDR2 SYGVKD. The CDR3 has 15 amino acids. CDR3 residues: CAISESMAGGYGYTF. The CDR3 DNA is TGTGCCATCAGTGAGTCGATGGCAGGGGGCTATGGCTACACCTTC.

Of note for this clonotype: A much larger clonotype is one base distant, so this may be a read error. The chain joins TRBV12-3 or TRBV12-4 to TRBJ1-5; 7 positions agree with TRBD1. This CDR3 is 14 amino acids long. The CDR3 DNA reads as TGTGCCAGCAGTATACAGGGGCAAAATCAGCCCCGGCATTTT. Protein: CASSIQGQNQPRHF.

This clonotype was counted only a few times. The chain couples TRBV19 to TRBJ1-5, with TRBD1 matching over 7 bases. Looked up from germline, CDR1 is LNHDA and CDR2 is SQIVND (reference sequence). The CDR3 totals 14 residues. The trim removed 3 bases at V and 11 bases at J, leaving 10 bases unmatched. CDR3 DNA: TGTGCCAGTAGTATTGCCAGGGGGGGGCTGACCCAGCATTTT. The encoded protein is CASSIARGGLTQHF.

Details on this clonotype: Being one base from a much bigger clone, this may be a read error. The chain has TRBV7-6 and TRBJ1-2, with TRBD1 matching 8 bases. CDR1 is SGHVS, CDR2 FNYEAQ, per germline. With V trimmed by 1 base and J by 7 bases, 5 bases remained unmatched. The CDR3 has 14 residues. The CDR3 loop is CASSLGAGGSGYTF. DNA for the CDR3: TGTGCCAGCAGCTTAGGCGCAGGGGGCTCTGGCTACACCTTC.

At least ten counts were recorded for this clonotype. V is TRBV5-4 and J is TRBJ2-5; no clear D. CDR3 length: 14 residues. Germline V lookup: CDR1 SGHNT, CDR2 YYREEE (reference sequence). Trimming cost V 0 bases and J 1 base, with 7 bases left between them. The DNA of the CDR3 is TGTGCCAGCAGCTTGGTTACAGTCCAAGAGACCCAGTACTTC. This gives the protein CASSLVTVQETQYF.

Only a few counts were recorded for this clonotype. The V gene is TRBV10-3, the J gene TRBJ2-3; perhaps TRBD1 as D (6 bases). Per germline, CDR1 ENHRY and CDR2 SYGVKD. V was cut by 4 bases and J by 4 bases, with 18 bases left in between. There are 16 residues in the CDR3. The CDR3 region is CAISAVGHWSADTQYF. The CDR3 nucleotides read TGTGCCATCAGTGCGGTGGGACACTGGAGTGCAGATACGCAGTATTTT.

Many counts were recorded for this clonotype. The V and J genes are TRBV20-1 and TRBJ1-5; the match to TRBD1 covers 7 bases. The CDR3 is 14 residues long. Germline CDR1 reads DFQATT; CDR2 reads SNEGSKA (reference sequence). V lost 2 bases, J lost 6 bases, and 7 bases stayed unmatched. The CDR3 DNA reads TGCAGTGCTAGAAGACAGGGAGAGAGTCAGCCCCAGCATTTT. Translating gives CSARRQGESQPQHF.

This clonotype has at least ten counts. The chain carries TRBV7-2 and TRBJ2-7, with a weak D call TRBD1 (6 bases). From germline, CDR1 is SGHTA and CDR2 FQGNSA. V dropped 3 bases and J dropped 5 bases, with 20 bases sitting between them. The CDR3 has 16 residues. CDR3 coding DNA: TGTGCCAGCAGCTTTCTCCCCCAGGGGCGCGTCGACGAGCAGTACTTC. It encodes CASSFLPQGRVDEQYF. Complete variable domain (other parts from reference TRBV7-2 and TRBJ2-7): GAGVSQSPSNKVTEKGKDVELRCDPISGHTALYWYRQSLGQGLEFLIYFQGNSAPDKSGLPSDRFSAERTGGSVSTLTIQRTQQEDSAVYLCASSFLPQGRVDEQYFGPGTRLTVT.

The chain combines TRBV2 with TRBJ2-5; 11 nucleotides align to TRBD1. The ends lost 10 bases at V and 7 bases at J; junction bases unmatched: 5. CDR3 length equals 12 residues. Germline V gene data show CDR1 as SNHLY and CDR2 as FYNNEI. The CDR3 DNA reads as TGTGCCACTGGACAGGGGGCGGGGACCCAGTACTTC. Translation: CATGQGAGTQYF. The full variable domain, completed using reference TRBV2 and TRBJ2-5, is EPEVTQTPSHQVTQMGQEVILRCVPISNHLYFYWYRQILGQKVEFLVSFYNNEISEKSEIFDDQFSVERPDGSNFTLKIRSTKLEDSAMYFCATGQGAGTQYFGPGTRLLVL.

This clonotype was counted many times. This chain uses TRBV20-1 with TRBJ2-7, with no clear D. The ends were cut back, 0 bases at V and 6 bases at J, with 9 bases in the middle. The CDR3 sequence is 12 residues long. CDR1 DFQATT and CDR2 SNEGSKA come from the germline V gene (reference sequence). Here the CDR3 reads CSAREQILEQYF. In nucleotides, the CDR3 is TGCAGTGCTAGAGAACAGATCCTCGAGCAGTACTTC.